This T cell receptor (beta chain) was identified during a study of CD8 T cells in ankylosing spondylitis. Quantitative 5'-RACE with molecular barcodes was used to make the TCR beta libraries. TCRdb re-analysed the 5' RACE reads in MiXCR, keeping a single row per CDR3 protein. The data show approximately 550,000 distinct CDR3 sequences, roughly an eighth seen once. The CDR3 loop spans 14 amino acids. CDR1 and CDR2 from the germline V gene are LGHDT and YNNKEL (reference sequence). Trimming removed 3 bases from V and 4 bases from J, with 12 bases in between. This clonotype was seen more than once but under ten times. Antigen unknown. Study-level results: Reactive arthritis synovial fluid and blood previously showed some of these motif variants. The disease-linked clones had a CD8+ phenotype and low blood frequencies. Reported data indicate significant enrichment of disease-linked clones within matched ankylosing spondylitis synovial fluid. For ankylosing spondylitis blood, a TCR beta motif of several highly homologous variants appeared characteristic.

V is TRBV3-1 and J is TRBJ2-5; D gene unclear. The sample consisted of blood, either unsorted or a sorted T cell fraction (not recorded which). The TCR was taken from a male donor with ankylosing spondylitis. The DNA of the CDR3 is TGTGCCAGCAGCCATCATATTCCCCCAGAGACCCAGTACTTC. This encodes CASSHHIPPETQYF.